Below are 27 T cell receptor beta chains sequenced from a single sample in a study of blood T cell repertoires in COVID-19. TCRdb's table, derived via immunoSEQ multiplex PCR, lists solely in-frame clones and lacks some. In the table there are 250,000 to 350,000 clones, approximately 85% of which are singletons. The sequenced sample consisted of peripheral blood. These receptors originate from a woman in her forties or fifties with acute or convalescent COVID-19.

The chain carries TRBV11-3 and TRBJ2-1, with unresolved D. Trimming took 5 bases from V and 2 from J, leaving 10 bases between them. The CDR3 covers 14 residues. Germline values: CDR1 SGHNT, CDR2 YENEEA. CDR3 coding DNA: TGTGCCAGCAGCCCAGAGGCGACCTACAATGAGCAGTTCTTC. As protein: CASSPEATYNEQFF.

This clone was counted only a few times. The chain employs TRBV27 and TRBJ2-7; 9 positions agree with TRBD1. Unmatched junction bases numbered 18, after V lost 10 bases and J lost 2 bases. CDR3 length: 17 residues. Per germline, CDR1 MNHEY and CDR2 SMNVEV (reference sequence). For the CDR3, the DNA is TGTGCCACCAGGGGTGAAGGACCGGGACAGGGACCCTACGAGCAGTACTTC. This sequence encodes CATRGEGPGQGPYEQYF.

This chain joins TRBV9 and TRBJ2-1, with 7 bases matching TRBD2. With 4 bases clipped from V and 7 bases from J, the junction kept 8 bases outside the gene matches. The CDR3 covers 14 residues. Looked up from germline, CDR1 is SGDLS and CDR2 is YYNGEE. In nucleotides, the CDR3 is TGTGCCAGCAGCTCAGAGCGGGGTAGAAATGAGCAGTTCTTC. This gives the protein CASSSERGRNEQFF.

This chain connects TRBV6-1 to TRBJ2-5; D is possibly TRBD2 (5 bases). CDR1 is MNHNS, CDR2 SASEGT, per germline. The CDR3 spans 14 residues. V was trimmed by 1 base and J by 4 bases, leaving 10 bases between them. DNA of the CDR3: TGTGCCAGCAGTGAAGGCCGAGGGAGAGAGACCCAGTACTTC. Translated: CASSEGRGRETQYF.

The chain combines TRBV7-9 with TRBJ1-3; D not certain. V was shortened by 9 bases and J by 3 bases, with 15 bases between the two germline ends. In germline, CDR1 is SEHNR, CDR2 FQNEAQ (reference sequence). This CDR3 has 14 amino acids. The CDR3 loop reads CASSVIIGGNTIYF. CDR3 DNA sequence: TGTGCCAGTAGCGTAATCATCGGTGGAAACACCATATATTTT.

The chain is built from TRBV7-3 and TRBJ2-7; 9 positions match TRBD2. The CDR3 loop spans 13 amino acids. Germline CDR1 is SGHTA and CDR2 is FQGTGA. V was pared by 1 base and J by 13 bases, with 8 bases of the junction left unmatched. The CDR3 loop is CASSLNNGGRAYF. The DNA of the CDR3 is TGTGCCAGCAGCTTAAATAACGGCGGGAGGGCCTACTTC.

The V gene is TRBV28, the J gene TRBJ1-5, with unresolved D. Trimming stripped 5 bases from V and 3 bases from J, with 5 bases between. The germline V gene encodes CDR1 MDHEN and CDR2 SYDVKM. CDR3 length: 12 amino acids. CDR3 sequence (DNA): TGTGCCAGCAGTGACACCAATCAGCCCCAGCATTTT. Protein: CASSDTNQPQHF.

This clone was recorded once. The chain combines TRBV6-5 with TRBJ2-7; maybe TRBD1 (7 bases). Germline V CDR1 and CDR2: MNHEY, SVGAGI. The V gene lost 7 bases and the J gene lost 3 bases, with 16 bases spanning the gap. The CDR3 is 14 residues long. The CDR3 reads CASTARRDSYEQYF. The CDR3 DNA sequence: TGTGCCAGCACGGCGCGGAGGGACAGCTACGAGCAGTACTTC.

The chain uses TRBV2 and TRBJ1-5, with TRBD1 matching 11 bases. Germline V CDR1 and CDR2: SNHLY, FYNNEI. This CDR3 has 15 amino acids. V lost 5 bases, J lost 4 bases, and 4 bases stayed unmatched. CDR3 in amino acids: CASSRDRGGNQPQHF. CDR3 sequence (DNA): TGTGCCAGCAGTAGGGACAGGGGGGGAAATCAGCCCCAGCATTTT.

The rearrangement links TRBV5-5 to TRBJ2-7; TRBD1 matches 7 bases. Unmatched junction bases numbered 7, after V lost 4 bases and J lost 0 bases. CDR1 is SGHKS and CDR2 is YYEKEE in the germline V gene (reference sequence). This CDR3 spans 15 amino acids. DNA for the CDR3: TGTGCCAGCAGCGGAGCCGGGACAGCCTCCTACGAGCAGTACTTC. Amino acids: CASSGAGTASYEQYF.

This rearrangement joins TRBV28 to TRBJ1-5, with TRBD1 as a possible D gene (5 bases). CDR1 is MDHEN and CDR2 is SYDVKM in the germline V gene. Deletions cut 1 base from V and 1 base from J, with 14 bases between. The CDR3 contains 17 residues. CDR3 in DNA: TGTGCCAGCAGTTTATTGGGTGGCAGGGTCAGCAATCAGCCCCAGCATTTT. This encodes CASSLLGGRVSNQPQHF.

The V gene is TRBV9, the J gene TRBJ1-2; no firm D call. CDR1 is SGDLS and CDR2 is YYNGEE in the germline V gene. V shed 3 bases and J shed 3 bases, with 15 bases lying between them. The CDR3 covers 15 residues. CDR3 sequence: CASSEGPGSDYGYTF. CDR3 DNA sequence: TGTGCCAGCAGCGAGGGTCCGGGGTCGGACTATGGCTACACCTTC.

As to this clone: The same CDR3 is also encoded by other DNA sequences in this sample. The chain combines TRBV7-3 with TRBJ1-5, with 7 positions matching TRBD1. Germline V gene data show CDR1 as SGHTA and CDR2 as FQGTGA. V trimming: 5 bases; J trimming: 4 bases; junction bases outside the gene matches: 5. CDR3 length: 14 amino acids. The CDR3 DNA reads as TGTGCCAGCAGCCCGGGGACAGTAAATCAGCCCCAGCATTTT. Protein product: CASSPGTVNQPQHF. The whole variable domain, remainder taken from reference TRBV7-3 and TRBJ1-5, is GAGVSQTPSNKVTEKGKYVELRCDPISGHTALYWYRQSLGQGPEFLIYFQGTGAADDSGLPNDRFFAVRPEGSVSTLKIQRTERGDSAVYLCASSPGTVNQPQHFGDGTRLSIL.

This clone occurred once. This chain joins TRBV7-9 and TRBJ1-1; TRBD1 aligns across 9 bases. The CDR3 has 15 amino acids. Germline lookup yields CDR1 SEHNR and CDR2 FQNEAQ (reference sequence). The trim removed 1 base at V and 3 bases at J, leaving 3 bases unmatched. The CDR3 loop reads CASSLEGTGYTEAFF. DNA of the CDR3: TGTGCCAGCAGCTTAGAGGGGACAGGGTACACTGAAGCTTTCTTT.

CDR3 DNA sequence: TGCAGCGTTGAACAGGCCACAGATACGCAGTATTTT. Encoded protein: CSVEQATDTQYF. The chain links TRBV29-1 to TRBJ2-3, with D unresolved. Germline CDR1 SQVTM, CDR2 ANQGSEA. The CDR3 extends over 12 amino acids. V shed 2 bases and J shed 2 bases, with 5 bases lying between them.

As concerns this clone: This sample also contains other DNA sequences that code for the same CDR3. The chain uses TRBV18 and TRBJ1-2; 8 bases align to TRBD1. The CDR3 runs 14 residues. Germline V gene sequence: CDR1 KGHSH, CDR2 LQKENI. Unmatched junction bases numbered 4, after V lost 3 bases and J lost 4 bases. CDR3 DNA sequence: TGTGCCAGCTCACCTGGACAGGGCTTCTATGGCTACACCTTC. It codes for CASSPGQGFYGYTF.

The V and J genes are TRBV19 and TRBJ2-7, with TRBD2 as a possible D gene (5 bases). CDR3 length equals 14 residues. In germline, CDR1 is LNHDA, CDR2 SQIVND (reference sequence). V lost 2 bases to trimming and J lost 4 bases, with 12 bases between them. Here the CDR3 DNA reads TGTGCCAGTAGTATAAACGGGAATAGGTACGAGCAGTACTTC. It yields the protein CASSINGNRYEQYF.

This sequence joins TRBV11-2 and TRBJ2-1, with 9 bases matching TRBD1. With V trimmed by 4 bases and J by 8 bases, 6 bases remained unmatched. CDR1 and CDR2 from the germline V gene are SGHAT and FQNNGV. The CDR3 runs to 14 residues. In DNA form, the CDR3 reads TGTGCCAGCAGCTACACCGGGACAGGGTATGAGCAGTTCTTC. This translates into CASSYTGTGYEQFF.

The rearrangement joins TRBV18 to TRBJ2-3; 10 nucleotides line up with TRBD1. Germline V gene data show CDR1 as KGHSH and CDR2 as LQKENI. The CDR3 has 16 amino acids. Trimming cost V 1 base and J 1 base; bases outside gene matches: 2. This CDR3 is CASSPQGTGGTDTQYF. Here the CDR3 DNA reads TGTGCCAGCTCACCACAGGGGACAGGGGGCACAGATACGCAGTATTTT.

The chain has TRBV27 and TRBJ1-1; a possible D gene is TRBD1 (5 bases). Trimming took 5 bases from V and 0 from J, leaving 16 bases between them. CDR3 length: 16 residues. Germline V lookup: CDR1 MNHEY, CDR2 SMNVEV (reference sequence). The CDR3 DNA reads TGTGCCAGCAGTGCGGGACTCCGGCGGGTGAACACTGAAGCTTTCTTT. This encodes CASSAGLRRVNTEAFF.

V usage is TRBV28 and J usage is TRBJ1-4; no reliable D call. The CDR3 is 12 amino acids. The germline V and J ends were trimmed by 7 bases and 8 bases, with 11 bases remaining between them. Germline V gives CDR1 MDHEN, CDR2 SYDVKM. CDR3 protein: CASTSGNEKLFF. DNA for the CDR3: TGTGCCAGCACGTCGGGAAACGAAAAACTGTTTTTT.

This sequence joins TRBV3-1 (or the pseudogene TRBV3-2) and TRBJ2-5; a possible D gene is TRBD2 (5 bases). V was pared by 1 base and J by 2 bases, with 14 bases between. This CDR3 contains 16 residues. Germline lookup yields CDR1 LGHDT and CDR2 YNNKEL (reference sequence). The CDR3, as DNA: TGTGCCAGCAGCCAAGGCACGGGATGGGATCAAGAGACCCAGTACTTC. Amino acid sequence: CASSQGTGWDQETQYF.

This clone was detected only once. V usage is TRBV5-1 and J usage is TRBJ1-1, with D possibly matching TRBD1 (5 bases). This CDR3 region has 14 residues. The V gene lost 3 bases and the J gene lost 4 bases, with 13 bases spanning the gap. The germline V gene has CDR1 SGHRS and CDR2 YFSETQ. The CDR3 region is CASSSPSGGTEAFF. CDR3 DNA: TGCGCCAGCAGCTCCCCTTCCGGGGGCACTGAAGCTTTCTTT.

The chain joins TRBV6-1 to TRBJ1-1; D gene unclear. The CDR3 loop spans 12 amino acids. CDR1 is MNHNS, CDR2 SASEGT, per germline. The germline V and J ends were trimmed by 7 bases and 11 bases, with 17 bases remaining between them. The CDR3 spells CASTDEVLGAFF. CDR3 nucleotides: TGTGCCAGCACCGACGAGGTACTTGGGGCTTTCTTT.

Comment on this clone: Within the sample, other DNA sequences also encode this same CDR3. The V and J genes are TRBV7-9 and TRBJ1-3; D is unresolved. The CDR3 consists of 14 residues. CDR1 is SEHNR and CDR2 is FQNEAQ in the germline V gene (reference sequence). Trimming pared 1 base from V and 2 bases from J, leaving 6 bases between. The CDR3 sequence: CASSLGGTGNTIYF. The CDR3 DNA follows: TGTGCCAGCAGCTTAGGCGGAACTGGAAACACCATATATTTT.

The chain couples TRBV18 to TRBJ2-7; no firm D call. The germline V and J ends were trimmed by 0 bases and 5 bases, with 11 bases remaining between them. This CDR3 has 14 amino acids. Germline-derived CDR1 and CDR2 are KGHSH and LQKENI. The CDR3 loop reads CASSPPSLPHEQYF. The CDR3 bases are TGTGCCAGCTCACCACCTTCCCTACCCCACGAGCAGTACTTC.

This chain joins TRBV19 and TRBJ2-1; TRBD2 matches at 9 bases. The CDR3 is 16 residues long. Germline V gene data show CDR1 as LNHDA and CDR2 as SQIVND (reference sequence). V trimming: 3 bases; J trimming: 4 bases; junction bases outside the gene matches: 7. Here the CDR3 reads CASSIRSSGTYNEQFF. The CDR3 DNA reads TGTGCCAGTAGTATCCGTTCTAGCGGGACATACAATGAGCAGTTCTTC.